A selection of T cell receptor beta chains follows, all from one sample in a study of T cells in Graves' hyperthyroidism and ophthalmopathy. TCRdb used MiXCR to reprocess the multiplex PCR reads, holding one entry per CDR3 protein. This sample yields a few hundred thousand distinct CDR3 sequences, of which approximately 17% are seen a single time; 35% to 45% belongs to the top ten. The source material was blood. These receptors all come from a young man with Graves' ophthalmopathy. CDR3s include the opening cysteine and the closing phenylalanine or tryptophan. Fields, in order: D gene, clone size, V gene, J gene, CDR3 DNA, CDR3 protein. A D gene is named only where the DNA matches it firmly. For some rows the clone size is stated as once, few or many, or as a class when expanded; others skip it.

TRBD1	few	TRBV18	TRBJ1-2	TGTGCCAGCTCACTCGACTCAGGGGGCGAAGGCTACACCTTC	CASSLDSGGEGYTF
TRBD1	-	TRBV7-6	TRBJ1-1	TGTGCCAGCAGCCACGTCCCGGGACAGGGTTGGACTGAAGCTTTCTTT	CASSHVPGQGWTEAFF
-	-	TRBV20-1	TRBJ2-7	TGCAGTGCTAGAGGGGGTGGCGGGGAAAATCACCTACGGTCGCAGTACTTC	CSARGGGGENHLRSQYF
-	many	TRBV6-1	TRBJ1-5	TGTGCCAGCAGCCCCCTGACGCAGGAACAGCCCCAGCATTTT	CASSPLTQEQPQHF
-	-	TRBV5-6	TRBJ2-1	TGTGCCAGCAGCAGACCCGGGGCTTACAATGAGCAGTTCTTC	CASSRPGAYNEQFF
-	few	TRBV14	TRBJ2-5	TGTGCCAGCAGCCACCCCCAAAAAACCTCCAGAGGGGAGACCCAGTACTTC	CASSHPQKTSRGETQYF
TRBD1	-	TRBV5-1	TRBJ2-7	TGCGCCACCAGGATGGGACAGGGGGGTATCTACGAGCAGTACTTC	CATRMGQGGIYEQYF
TRBD1	few	TRBV29-1	TRBJ2-7	TGCAGCGTTGAACAGGCGACAGGGGGTTCCTACGAGCAGTACTTC	CSVEQATGGSYEQYF
-	many	TRBV5-1	TRBJ1-5	TGCGCCAGCAGCTTGGCCTCGGGACTAGGTGAGCCCCAGCATTTT	CASSLASGLGEPQHF
-	many	TRBV2	TRBJ1-6	TGTGCCAGCAGTGATATGACAGTTAATAATTCACCCCTCCACTTT	CASSDMTVNNSPLHF